A selection of T cell receptor beta chains follows, all from one sample in a study of immune heterogeneity within non-small cell lung tumors. In TCRdb, the multiplex PCR reads were re-called with MiXCR into one record per CDR3 protein. Of about 12,000 distinct CDR3 sequences in the sample, 20% to 25% were seen once. Sequencing used lung tumor tissue. The receptors were sampled from a man aged 45 to 65 with non-small cell lung cancer. Each CDR3 is given with its conserved first and last residue. A D gene is named only where the DNA matches it firmly. Expanded clones get a size class; other rows say once, few or many, or leave the size out.

V,size,D,J,DNA,CDR3
TRBV18,few,-,TRBJ1-1,TGTGCCAGCTCACCAATGGCGAACACTGAAGCTTTCTTT,CASSPMANTEAFF
TRBV24-1,many,TRBD1,TRBJ1-4,TGTGCCACCAGTGACGGACAGGGAAAAAATGAAAAACTGTTTTTT,CATSDGQGKNEKLFF
TRBV6-1,many,-,TRBJ1-3,TGTGCCAGCGGGGGAACAGTCTCTGGAAACACCATATATTTT,CASGGTVSGNTIYF
TRBV18,-,-,TRBJ2-2,TGTACCAGCTCACCACCCGCGAACACCGGGGAGCTGTTTTTT,CTSSPPANTGELFF
TRBV25-1,medium-sized,TRBD1,TRBJ2-7,TGTGCCAGCAGTGAGGGACAGGGGGCCTACGAGCAGTACTTC,CASSEGQGAYEQYF
TRBV5-1,-,-,TRBJ2-5,TGCGCCAGCAGCCTAGACGGGACGGCAGGTGTAACCCAGTACTTC,CASSLDGTAGVTQYF
TRBV11-2,medium-sized,TRBD1,TRBJ2-7,TGTGCCAGCAGCGCCGGACAGGGGTCATGGTACGAGCAGTACTTC,CASSAGQGSWYEQYF
TRBV9,many,-,TRBJ1-3,TGTGCCAGCAGCGTAAACTCTGGAAACACCATATATTTT,CASSVNSGNTIYF
TRBV30,many,TRBD2,TRBJ2-7,TGTGCCTGGAGTTCCTGGGGGACTAGCAGCTCCTACGAGCAGTACTTC,CAWSSWGTSSSYEQYF
TRBV18,medium-sized,-,TRBJ1-5,TGTGCCAGCTCACCGTCGGGGTCAATCGATCAGCCCCAGCATTTT,CASSPSGSIDQPQHF
TRBV20-1,many,-,TRBJ1-4,TGCAGTGCTAGAGATACGAAGGGAGGTGAAAAACTGTTTTTT,CSARDTKGGEKLFF
TRBV6-4,many,-,TRBJ2-7,TGTGCCAGCATCAGGAACGAGCAGTACTTC,CASIRNEQYF
TRBV2,few,TRBD1,TRBJ2-1,TGTGCCAGCAGTGAAGCCGGGACAGGGACCTACAATGAGCAGTTCTTC,CASSEAGTGTYNEQFF
TRBV18,-,-,TRBJ1-3,TGTGCCAGCTCACCGATCCTCCAGAGGCGCGCCGGAAACACCATATATTTT,CASSPILQRRAGNTIYF
TRBV19,many,TRBD1,TRBJ1-1,TGTGCCAGTAGGCAGCCCCGACAGGGGGCTGGGACTGAAGCTTTCTTT,CASRQPRQGAGTEAFF
TRBV3-1,many,TRBD1,TRBJ1-3,TGTGCCAGCAGCCAAGGGGCAGGGGGCTCTGGAAACACCATATATTTT,CASSQGAGGSGNTIYF
TRBV6-1,medium-sized,-,TRBJ1-2,TGTGCCAGCAGTGAACAACAGGCATATGGCTACACCTTC,CASSEQQAYGYTF
TRBV20-1,many,TRBD1,TRBJ1-1,TGCAGTGCAACGACAGGGGTCGGTGAAGCTTTCTTT,CSATTGVGEAFF
TRBV6-1,many,-,TRBJ1-2,TGTGCCAGCAGTGTCTCCAACTATGGCTACACCTTC,CASSVSNYGYTF
TRBV6-5,medium-sized,-,TRBJ2-7,TGTGCCAGCAGTTACTCGACAGTTCACGAGCAGTACTTC,CASSYSTVHEQYF
TRBV28,medium-sized,TRBD2,TRBJ2-3,TGTGCCAGCAGGGGACTAGCGGGAGGGAGAGATACGCAGTATTTT,CASRGLAGGRDTQYF
TRBV10-1,-,TRBD1,TRBJ2-1,TGCGCCAGCAGTGTGGGACAGGGCCATTACAATGGAAAGTTCTTC,CASSVGQGHYNGKFF
TRBV27,many,TRBD2,TRBJ2-1,TGTGCCAGCAGTTTGAGGGTGGGCGGGGGGGCTGGGGTGCAGTTCTTC,CASSLRVGGGAGVQFF
TRBV28,medium-sized,TRBD1,TRBJ2-7,TGTGCCAGCAGTTACCACGGACAGGGGTACGAGCAGTACTTC,CASSYHGQGYEQYF
TRBV4-1,-,TRBD2,TRBJ2-7,TGCGCCAGCAGCCAACTGTATATGGGACTAGCGGACGAGCAGTACTTC,CASSQLYMGLADEQYF
TRBV12-3/TRBV12-4,many,TRBD1,TRBJ1-5,TGTGCCAGCACCCTGGACAGGGGAGGGCGGCAGCCCCAGCATTTT,CASTLDRGGRQPQHF
TRBV4-1,-,-,TRBJ2-5,TGCGCCAGCAGCAGACTAGTTTGGGAGACCCAGTACTTC,CASSRLVWETQYF
TRBV18,many,-,TRBJ1-5,TGTGCCAGCTCACCTTCTGTTGGCAGGGAGACGAGTCAGCCCCAGCATTTT,CASSPSVGRETSQPQHF
TRBV30,many,-,TRBJ2-7,TGTGCCTGGAGCGACTTCGGCGGTGAGAACTCCTACGAGCAGTACTTC,CAWSDFGGENSYEQYF
TRBV12-3/TRBV12-4,many,-,TRBJ1-2,TGTGCCAGCAGTTTAGTGGGAGGCGGCTACACCTTC,CASSLVGGGYTF
TRBV7-6,many,-,TRBJ1-2,TGTGCCAGCAGCCCACACCAGGGGTTTGGCTACACCTTC,CASSPHQGFGYTF
TRBV12-3/TRBV12-4,-,-,TRBJ2-2,TGTGCCAGCAGTTTTCAGGACCCTAGACTACGCACCGGGGAGCTGTCTTTT,CASSFQDPRLRTGELSF
TRBV4-1,many,-,TRBJ1-4,TGCGCCAGCAGCGTGGATGGAGCAACTAATGAAAAACTGTTTTTT,CASSVDGATNEKLFF
TRBV5-1,many,TRBD2,TRBJ2-1,TGCGCCAGCAGCTTTACTAGCGGAGGCCCGACCAGTGAGCAGTTCTTC,CASSFTSGGPTSEQFF
TRBV30,-,-,TRBJ1-5,TGTGCCTGGAGTAAGGGAGGGAAAAATAAGCCCCAGCATTTT,CAWSKGGKNKPQHF
TRBV9,few,-,TRBJ1-5,TGTGCCAGCAGGCTTCCCGGTCAGCCCCAGCATTTT,CASRLPGQPQHF
TRBV7-3,many,-,TRBJ2-7,TGTGCCAGCAGCTACGTGGAAAGGTGGAACTACGAGCAGTACTTC,CASSYVERWNYEQYF
TRBV5-8,few,-,TRBJ2-5,TGTGCCAGCAGTTTGAGTTATGAGACCCAGTACTTC,CASSLSYETQYF
TRBV5-1,few,-,TRBJ2-5,TGCGCCAGCAGCTGGACCCCGACTGGAAGACAAGAGACCCAGTACTTC,CASSWTPTGRQETQYF
TRBV18,many,-,TRBJ1-1,TGTGCCAGCTCACCCCAAATGAACACTGAAGCTTTCTTT,CASSPQMNTEAFF
TRBV30,-,TRBD1,TRBJ2-1,TGTGCCTGGAGTGTAGGGACAGTCCCTAATGAGCAGTTCTTC,CAWSVGTVPNEQFF
TRBV5-1,-,-,TRBJ2-2,TGCGCCAGCAGCTTGGCCGGAGAGGGGGGGCCAGCCGGGGAGCTGTTTTTT,CASSLAGEGGPAGELFF
TRBV11-2,few,-,TRBJ2-2,TGTGCCAGCAGTTTACAGTGTGTCACCGGGGAGCTGTTTTTT,CASSLQCVTGELFF
TRBV5-8,many,-,TRBJ2-7,TGTGCCAGCAGCTTGGCGGTCTGGCCGAAACTCAACTACGAGCAGTACTTC,CASSLAVWPKLNYEQYF
TRBV29-1,-,TRBD1,TRBJ1-1,TGCAGCGTTGGGGGGGACAGGGTAGGGACTGAAGCTTTCTTT,CSVGGDRVGTEAFF
TRBV12-3/TRBV12-4,many,TRBD2,TRBJ2-1,TGTGCCAGCAGTTTCAGCGGGAGGGCCTACAATGAGCAGTTCTTC,CASSFSGRAYNEQFF
TRBV6-5,many,TRBD1,TRBJ1-1,TGTGCCAGCAGTTACTCGACGACAGGGGGAGTGAACACTGAAGCTTTCTTT,CASSYSTTGGVNTEAFF
TRBV2,many,TRBD1,TRBJ1-5,TGTGCCAGCAAACAGGGGGAGAATCAGCCCCAGCATTTT,CASKQGENQPQHF
TRBV20-1,many,-,TRBJ1-1,TGCAGTGCTAGAGAACCCGGGACTCACACTGAAGCTTTCTTT,CSAREPGTHTEAFF